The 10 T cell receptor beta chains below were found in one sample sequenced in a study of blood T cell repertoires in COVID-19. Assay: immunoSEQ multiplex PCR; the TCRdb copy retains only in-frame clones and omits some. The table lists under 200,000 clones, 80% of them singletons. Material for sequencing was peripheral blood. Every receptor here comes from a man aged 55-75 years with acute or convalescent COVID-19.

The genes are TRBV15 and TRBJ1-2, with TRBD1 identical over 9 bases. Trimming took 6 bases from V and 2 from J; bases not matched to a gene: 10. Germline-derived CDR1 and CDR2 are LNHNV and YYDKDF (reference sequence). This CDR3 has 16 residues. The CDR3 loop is CATRKLRDRENYGYTF. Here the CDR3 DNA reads TGTGCCACCAGAAAGCTCCGGGACAGGGAAAACTATGGCTACACCTTC.

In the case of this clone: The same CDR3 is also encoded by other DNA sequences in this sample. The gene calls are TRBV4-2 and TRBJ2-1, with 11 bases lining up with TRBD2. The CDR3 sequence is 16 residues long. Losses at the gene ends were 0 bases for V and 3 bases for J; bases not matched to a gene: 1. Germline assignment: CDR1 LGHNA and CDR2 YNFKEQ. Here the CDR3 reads CASSQDTSGGYNEQFF. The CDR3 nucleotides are TGTGCCAGCAGCCAAGATACTAGCGGGGGCTACAATGAGCAGTTCTTC.

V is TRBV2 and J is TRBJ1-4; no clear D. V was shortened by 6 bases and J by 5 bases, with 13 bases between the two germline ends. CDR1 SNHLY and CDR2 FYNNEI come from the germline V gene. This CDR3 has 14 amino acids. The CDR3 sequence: CASRKEEVNEKLFF. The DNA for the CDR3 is TGTGCCAGCAGAAAGGAGGAGGTGAATGAAAAACTGTTTTTT. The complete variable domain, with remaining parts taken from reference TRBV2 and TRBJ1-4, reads EPEVTQTPSHQVTQMGQEVILRCVPISNHLYFYWYRQILGQKVEFLVSFYNNEISEKSEIFDDQFSVERPDGSNFTLKIRSTKLEDSAMYFCASRKEEVNEKLFFGSGTQLSVL.

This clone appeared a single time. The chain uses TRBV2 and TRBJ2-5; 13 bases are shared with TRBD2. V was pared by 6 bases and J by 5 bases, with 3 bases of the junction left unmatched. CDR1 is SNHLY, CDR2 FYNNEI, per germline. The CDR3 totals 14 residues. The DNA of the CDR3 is TGTGCCAGCAGCTTGACTAGCGGGGGGGAGACCCAGTACTTC. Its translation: CASSLTSGGETQYF.

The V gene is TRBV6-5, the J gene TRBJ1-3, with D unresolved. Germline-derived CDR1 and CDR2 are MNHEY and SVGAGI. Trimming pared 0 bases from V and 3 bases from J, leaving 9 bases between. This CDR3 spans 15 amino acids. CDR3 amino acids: CASSYSSVFGNTIYF. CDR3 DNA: TGTGCCAGCAGTTACTCATCAGTATTTGGAAACACCATATATTTT.

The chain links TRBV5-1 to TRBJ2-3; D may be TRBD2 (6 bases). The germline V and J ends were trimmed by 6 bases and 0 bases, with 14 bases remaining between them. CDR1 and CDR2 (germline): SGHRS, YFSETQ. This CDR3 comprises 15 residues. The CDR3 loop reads CASTPERASTDTQYF. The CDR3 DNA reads TGCGCCAGCACCCCGGAGCGGGCTAGCACAGATACGCAGTATTTT.

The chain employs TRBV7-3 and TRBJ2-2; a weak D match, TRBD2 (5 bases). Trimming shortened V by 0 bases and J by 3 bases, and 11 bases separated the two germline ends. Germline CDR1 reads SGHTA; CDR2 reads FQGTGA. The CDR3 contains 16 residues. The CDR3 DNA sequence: TGTGCCAGCAGCTTAACGCGGGTGTCGGACACCGGGGAGCTGTTTTTT. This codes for CASSLTRVSDTGELFF.

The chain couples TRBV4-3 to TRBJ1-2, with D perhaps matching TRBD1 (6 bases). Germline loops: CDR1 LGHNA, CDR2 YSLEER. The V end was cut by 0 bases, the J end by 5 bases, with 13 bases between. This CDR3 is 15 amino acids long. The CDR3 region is CASSQDLQGGYGYTF. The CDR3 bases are TGCGCCAGCAGCCAAGATCTACAGGGTGGTTATGGCTACACCTTC.

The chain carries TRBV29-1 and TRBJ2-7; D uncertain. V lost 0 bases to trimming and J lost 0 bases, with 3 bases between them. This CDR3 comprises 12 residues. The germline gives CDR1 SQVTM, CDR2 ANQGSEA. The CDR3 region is CSVEDGSYEQYF. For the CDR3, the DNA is TGCAGCGTTGAAGACGGCTCCTACGAGCAGTACTTC.

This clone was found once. The CDR3 loop reads CASSRGGDLAEAFF. CDR3 DNA: TGTGCCAGCTCAAGAGGGGGGGACCTTGCTGAAGCTTTCTTT. This chain links TRBV18 with TRBJ1-1; weak D call: TRBD1 (6 bases). The germline V and J ends were trimmed by 5 bases and 6 bases, with 16 bases remaining between them. CDR1 and CDR2 from the germline V gene are KGHSH and LQKENI. This CDR3 has 14 amino acids.